One and the same sample provided the 12 T cell receptor beta chains below, sequenced in a study of response to subunit inactivated influenza vaccine. TCRdb passed the RT-PCR reads through MiXCR, listing each CDR3 protein once. The sample has 650,000 or so distinct CDR3 sequences; less than 15% are singletons. This sample comprised PBMCs from blood, obtained approximately 15 days before vaccination. Receptor source: a man between 50 and 59 years old who received an inactivated influenza vaccine.

The chain carries TRBV12-3 or TRBV12-4 and TRBJ2-1; a possible D gene is TRBD2 (7 bases). V dropped 3 bases and J dropped 9 bases, with 18 bases sitting between them. This CDR3 is 15 amino acids long. This CDR3 is CASSFGGRLKSEQFF. In DNA form, the CDR3 reads TGTGCCAGCAGTTTCGGGGGGCGCTTGAAGAGTGAGCAGTTCTTC.

V gene TRBV7-9 combines with J gene TRBJ2-7, with 7 bases matching TRBD1. Trimming at V came to 4 bases and at J to 1 base, leaving 4 bases not matched to a gene. This CDR3 has 14 amino acids. CDR1 is SEHNR and CDR2 is FQNEAQ in the germline V gene (reference sequence). In nucleotides, the CDR3 is TGTGCCAGCAGCTCCCGGGACAGATCCTACGAGCAGTACTTC. This translates into CASSSRDRSYEQYF.

The chain has TRBV29-1 and TRBJ1-1, with D uncertain. The V end lost 4 bases, the J end lost 1 base, and 10 bases lay between the germline ends. The V gene's germline CDR1 is SQVTM and CDR2 ANQGSEA. CDR3 length: 13 amino acids. CDR3 DNA: TGCAGCGTTGTTAGGCAAGGGAACACTGAAGCTTTCTTT. This sequence encodes CSVVRQGNTEAFF.

There are a few counts of this clonotype. The gene calls are TRBV10-3 and TRBJ2-1; 8 positions agree with TRBD2. The CDR3 extends over 14 amino acids. Germline V gene sequence: CDR1 ENHRY, CDR2 SYGVKD. V dropped 0 bases and J dropped 12; count of bases not matched to a gene: 7. The CDR3 DNA reads as TGTGCCATCAGTGAGTCGGGAAGTCTAGCGGGGCAGTTCTTC. This sequence encodes CAISESGSLAGQFF.

This clonotype appeared a few times. The gene calls are TRBV20-1 and TRBJ2-1; 9 nucleotides match TRBD1. The junction had 7 bases not matched to a gene; V was cut back by 4 bases and J by 3 bases. CDR1 is DFQATT, CDR2 SNEGSKA, per germline (reference sequence). The CDR3 is made up of 15 amino acids. The DNA of the CDR3 is TGCAGTGCTAATCCGGGGACAGGGTTCTACAATGAGCAGTTCTTC. Its translation: CSANPGTGFYNEQFF.

This clonotype has a handful of counts. The V call is TRBV5-5, the J call TRBJ2-7; D might be TRBD1 (5 bases). Trimming left V 2 bases short and J 3 bases short, with 9 bases between. Looked up from germline, CDR1 is SGHKS and CDR2 is YYEKEE (reference sequence). The CDR3 consists of 13 residues. The CDR3 bases are TGTGCCAGCAGCTTCCAACAGGTCTACGAGCAGTACTTC. It encodes CASSFQQVYEQYF.

There are many counts of this clonotype. The rearrangement joins TRBV4-1 to TRBJ2-1, with 7 nucleotides matching TRBD1. Germline-derived CDR1 and CDR2 are MGHRA and YSYEKL. The J segment lost 4 bases and the V segment lost 1 base, leaving 7 bases of the junction unmatched. CDR3 length: 16 residues. DNA of the CDR3: TGCGCCAGCAGCCAAGGAGGGGACAGAGTATACAATGAGCAGTTCTTC. Its translation is CASSQGGDRVYNEQFF.

As for this clonotype: One junction end disagrees with the germline gene, perhaps due to a read error. The V and J genes are TRBV28 and TRBJ2-7, with TRBD1 matching 8 bases. CDR3 length: 14 residues. Germline values: CDR1 MDHEN, CDR2 SYDVKM. CDR3 bases: TGTGCCAGCAGTGCAACAGGGGGGCCCTACGAGCACTACTTC. Its translation: CASSATGGPYEHYF.

This clonotype was observed a handful of times. CDR3 in DNA: TGCGCCAGCAGCTTGGCTTACAAGAACACTGAAGCTTTCTTT. Residues: CASSLAYKNTEAFF. J is TRBJ1-1 and V is TRBV5-1; unclear D gene. Germline V lookup: CDR1 SGHRS, CDR2 YFSETQ. The V gene lost 0 bases and the J gene lost 1 base, with 7 bases spanning the gap. The CDR3 length is 14 residues.

The chain is built from TRBV20-1 and TRBJ2-3; 7 bases align to TRBD1. The CDR3 runs to 15 residues. Germline CDR1 is DFQATT and CDR2 is SNEGSKA (reference sequence). The trim removed 1 base at V and 4 bases at J, leaving 8 bases unmatched. DNA for the CDR3: TGCAGTGCTAGAGCCCCAGGGGGTATACCAGATACGCAGTATTTT. It is translated as CSARAPGGIPDTQYF.

This chain uses TRBV20-1 with TRBJ1-2; 7 bases match TRBD1. There are 11 residues in the CDR3. Germline CDR1 is DFQATT and CDR2 is SNEGSKA (reference sequence). CDR3 sequence reads: CSGGGGYGYTF. The CDR3 DNA sequence: TGCAGCGGAGGGGGCGGCTATGGCTACACCTTC.

This clonotype was picked up a small number of times. The V and J genes are TRBV20-1 and TRBJ1-5, with 8 nucleotides matching TRBD1. The CDR3 loop spans 15 amino acids. V trimming: 2 bases; J trimming: 0 bases; junction bases outside the gene matches: 3. The V gene's germline CDR1 is DFQATT and CDR2 SNEGSKA (reference sequence). The CDR3 loop reads CSARKGQDSNQPQHF. The CDR3 region has the DNA TGCAGTGCTAGAAAGGGACAGGATAGCAATCAGCCCCAGCATTTT.